The next 18 T cell receptor beta chains were all read from a single sample in a study of CD8 T cells in ankylosing spondylitis. TCRdb called the 5' RACE reads again in MiXCR, with one record for every CDR3 protein. Among under 200,000 distinct CDR3 sequences, roughly 13% were seen once, and the ten largest hold 9.5% to 12%. Sample: blood, either unsorted or a sorted T cell fraction (not recorded which). Source of these receptors: a female donor with ankylosing spondylitis or in good health (not recorded which).

This clonotype was picked up a small number of times. The chain is built from TRBV6-4 and TRBJ2-2; weak D call: TRBD2 (6 bases). Trimming left V 0 bases short and J 2 bases short, with 10 bases between. Germline CDR1 and CDR2: MRHNA and SNTAGT. The CDR3 totals 16 residues. CDR3 sequence (DNA): TGTGCCAGCAGTGACTCAGGCGGGGATAACACCGGGGAGCTGTTTTTT. Its protein is CASSDSGGDNTGELFF.

V is TRBV7-2 and J is TRBJ2-1; TRBD2 aligns across 11 bases. V was pared by 0 bases and J by 10 bases, with 8 bases of the junction left unmatched. CDR3 length: 16 amino acids. The germline V gene has CDR1 SGHTA and CDR2 FQGNSA. The CDR3 DNA reads TGTGCCAGCAGCTTAGCGCCCCGGACTAGCGGGCAGGAGCAGTTCTTC. This sequence encodes CASSLAPRTSGQEQFF.

The chain employs TRBV29-1 and TRBJ2-1; unclear D gene. CDR1 and CDR2 from the germline V gene are SQVTM and ANQGSEA. The CDR3 covers 13 residues. Trimming pared 3 bases from V and 0 bases from J, leaving 6 bases between. The CDR3 nucleotides are TGCAGCGTTGAGACGGGCTCCTACAATGAGCAGTTCTTC. Encoded protein: CSVETGSYNEQFF.

This clonotype was seen repeatedly, ten times or more. The rearrangement uses TRBV29-1 and TRBJ1-1; tentatively, D is TRBD1 (5 bases). The ends were cut back, 4 bases at V and 5 bases at J, with 11 bases in the middle. The CDR3 runs 12 residues. The germline V gene encodes CDR1 SQVTM and CDR2 ANQGSEA. The CDR3 here is CSVAGGRTEAFF. CDR3 nucleotides: TGCAGCGTTGCGGGGGGTCGGACTGAAGCTTTCTTT.

The chain couples TRBV7-7 to TRBJ2-2; D is ambiguous. The length of the CDR3 is 16 residues. Per the germline V gene, CDR1 is SSHAT and CDR2 is FNYEAQ (reference sequence). CDR3 residues: CASSGVGSANTGELFF. CDR3 in DNA: TGTGCTAGCTCTGGAGTGGGCTCGGCGAACACCGGGGAGCTGTTTTTT.

This clonotype was seen only a few times. V gene TRBV7-9 combines with J gene TRBJ1-5, with TRBD1 identical over 8 bases. The V gene's germline CDR1 is SEHNR and CDR2 FQNEAQ (reference sequence). Trimming took 4 bases from V and 7 from J; bases not matched to a gene: 6. The CDR3 extends over 14 amino acids. The CDR3 DNA sequence: TGTGCCAGCAGCTCAGGACAGGGCCGCCAGCCCCAGCATTTT. This codes for CASSSGQGRQPQHF.

The chain recombines TRBV7-8 with TRBJ2-5, with TRBD1 identical over 9 bases. V was pared by 10 bases and J by 3 bases, with 12 bases of the junction left unmatched. CDR3 length: 15 residues. In germline, CDR1 is SGHVS, CDR2 FQNEAQ. CDR3 residues: CATNDRGQGKETQYF. The DNA for the CDR3 is TGTGCCACAAACGACCGGGGACAGGGTAAAGAGACCCAGTACTTC.

This clonotype was recorded a few times. The chain has TRBV5-1 and TRBJ2-5; 7 bases match TRBD1. The trim removed 1 base at V and 2 bases at J, leaving 2 bases unmatched. Germline lookup yields CDR1 SGHRS and CDR2 YFSETQ. The CDR3 runs 14 residues. The CDR3 region is CASSLTGQQETQYF. In DNA form, the CDR3 reads TGCGCCAGCAGCTTGACGGGACAGCAAGAGACCCAGTACTTC. Based on the CDR3 plus reference TRBV5-1 and TRBJ2-5, the full variable domain is KAGVTQTPRYLIKTRGQQVTLSCSPISGHRSVSWYQQTPGQGLQFLFEYFSETQRNKGNFPGRFSGRQFSNSRSEMNVSTLELGDSALYLCASSLTGQQETQYFGPGTRLLVL.

This chain links TRBV6-2 or TRBV6-3 with TRBJ1-2; D possibly corresponds to TRBD1 (5 bases). This CDR3 contains 15 residues. CDR1 is MNHEY, CDR2 SVGEGT, per germline. V was trimmed by 6 bases and J by 5 bases, leaving 19 bases between them. CDR3 region: CASRPWTREDYGYTF. CDR3 DNA sequence: TGTGCCAGCAGACCGTGGACCAGGGAGGATTATGGCTACACCTTC.

This clonotype was found many times. The V gene is TRBV3-1, the J gene TRBJ1-2; no reliable D call. The CDR3 loop spans 14 amino acids. Germline-derived CDR1 and CDR2 are LGHDT and YNNKEL (reference sequence). Trimming cost V 0 bases and J 4 bases, with 9 bases left between them. CDR3 amino acids: CASSQDVVSYGYTF. The CDR3 DNA reads TGTGCCAGCAGCCAAGATGTGGTGTCCTATGGCTACACCTTC.

Ten or more counts support this clonotype. The CDR3 loop reads CASSVYSEYGYTF. In nucleotides, the CDR3 is TGTGCCAGCTCAGTTTACTCTGAGTATGGCTACACCTTC. The rearrangement links TRBV27 to TRBJ1-2; D is uncertain. Between the trimmed V and J ends, which lost 8 bases and 5 bases, there was a span of 15 bases. The V gene's germline CDR1 is MNHEY and CDR2 SMNVEV (reference sequence). This CDR3 region has 13 residues.

This clonotype was recorded many times. This chain joins TRBV5-1 and TRBJ2-5; 9 bases line up with TRBD2. Per germline, CDR1 SGHRS and CDR2 YFSETQ. This CDR3 is 16 amino acids long. Losses at the gene ends were 2 bases for V and 2 bases for J; bases not matched to a gene: 7. CDR3 coding DNA: TGCGCCAGCAGCTTTTCGACTAGCGGAGATCAAGAGACCCAGTACTTC. Translating it yields CASSFSTSGDQETQYF.

This clonotype came up a few times. This chain joins TRBV27 and TRBJ1-2, with a tentative D call TRBD1 (5 bases). The V end was cut by 1 base, the J end by 6 bases, with 12 bases between. There are 14 residues in the CDR3. CDR1 and CDR2 (germline): MNHEY, SMNVEV (reference sequence). The CDR3 here is CASSLFGTLHGYTF. Here the CDR3 DNA reads TGTGCCAGCAGTTTATTTGGGACTCTTCATGGCTACACCTTC.

This clonotype was seen repeatedly, ten times or more. V gene TRBV6-1 combines with J gene TRBJ1-5; D not certain. V lost 1 base, J lost 5 bases, and 9 bases lay in between. The germline V gene has CDR1 MNHNS and CDR2 SASEGT. This CDR3 contains 14 residues. CDR3 residues: CASSEVSRYQPQHF. The CDR3 DNA reads TGTGCCAGCAGTGAAGTATCACGATATCAGCCCCAGCATTTT.

This clonotype occurred many times. This sequence joins TRBV25-1 and TRBJ2-3; TRBD2 might be the D (7 bases). V dropped 4 bases and J dropped 8 bases, with 13 bases sitting between them. CDR1 is MGHDK and CDR2 is SYGVNS in the germline V gene. This CDR3 spans 13 amino acids. CDR3 residues: CASSGTGRGTQYF. The CDR3 DNA reads TGTGCCAGCAGTGGTACAGGGAGGGGTACGCAGTATTTT.

This clonotype was detected ten times or more. The V gene is TRBV28, the J gene TRBJ1-1; the D is unclear. Germline assignment: CDR1 MDHEN and CDR2 SYDVKM. The CDR3 extends over 15 amino acids. Trimming stripped 3 bases from V and 0 bases from J, with 11 bases between. CDR3 in DNA: TGTGCCAGCAGTTTGCGTCACATTATGAACACTGAAGCTTTCTTT. Translating it yields CASSLRHIMNTEAFF.

This clonotype was seen many times. The junction shows a germline mismatch at one end, possibly a read error. The gene calls are TRBV7-7 and TRBJ2-2, with D possibly being TRBD1 or TRBD2 (5 bases each). Germline lookup yields CDR1 SSHAT and CDR2 FNYEAQ (reference sequence). The CDR3 totals 12 residues. The CDR3 loop is CASSAPGGRVFF. CDR3 bases: TGTGCTAGCAGCGCCCCCGGAGGCAGGGTGTTTTTT.

This clonotype was counted ten times or more. The genes are TRBV7-3 and TRBJ2-1; the D gene could be TRBD1 or TRBD2 (7 bases each). V was clipped by 5 bases and J by 9 bases, with 11 bases between them. This CDR3 spans 12 amino acids. Germline V gives CDR1 SGHTA, CDR2 FQGTGA. The DNA for the CDR3 is TGTGCCAGCAGCCCAGGGGGGGCTGAGCAGTTCTTC. It is translated as CASSPGGAEQFF.